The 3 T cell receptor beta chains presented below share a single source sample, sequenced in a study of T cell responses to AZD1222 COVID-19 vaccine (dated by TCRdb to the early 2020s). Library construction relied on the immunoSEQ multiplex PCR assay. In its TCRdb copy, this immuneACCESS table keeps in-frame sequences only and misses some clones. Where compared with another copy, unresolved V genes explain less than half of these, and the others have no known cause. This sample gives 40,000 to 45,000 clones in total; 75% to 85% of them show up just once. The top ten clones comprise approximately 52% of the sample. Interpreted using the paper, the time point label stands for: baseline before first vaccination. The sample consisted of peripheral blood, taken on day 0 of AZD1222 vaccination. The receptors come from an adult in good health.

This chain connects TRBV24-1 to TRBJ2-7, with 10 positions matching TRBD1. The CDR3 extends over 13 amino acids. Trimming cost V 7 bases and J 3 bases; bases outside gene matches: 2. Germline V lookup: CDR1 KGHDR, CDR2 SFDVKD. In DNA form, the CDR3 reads TGTGCCACCAGCGGGACAGGGGACTACGAGCAGTACTTC. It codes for CATSGTGDYEQYF.

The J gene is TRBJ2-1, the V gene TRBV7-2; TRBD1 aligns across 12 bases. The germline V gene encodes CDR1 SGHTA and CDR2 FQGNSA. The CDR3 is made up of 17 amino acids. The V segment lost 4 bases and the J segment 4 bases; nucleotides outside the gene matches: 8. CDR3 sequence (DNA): TGTGCCAGCAGCTCGCCGGGACAGGGGGCGCGGTACAATGAGCAGTTCTTC. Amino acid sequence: CASSSPGQGARYNEQFF.

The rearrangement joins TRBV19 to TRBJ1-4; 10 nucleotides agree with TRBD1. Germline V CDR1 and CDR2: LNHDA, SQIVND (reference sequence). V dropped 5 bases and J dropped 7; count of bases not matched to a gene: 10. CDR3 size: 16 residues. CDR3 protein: CASSVLTRTGGEKLFF. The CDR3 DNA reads TGTGCCAGTAGTGTATTAACCCGGACAGGGGGTGAAAAACTGTTTTTT.